Below, 9 T cell receptor beta chains from the same sample are listed, as sequenced in a study of vaccination effects on CD4 cells after COVID-19. For these receptors, no antigen is known. Expansion with viral peptide pools was applied to antigen-specific CD4+ T cells by the ViraFEST assay prior to sequencing. Following culture for approximately ten days, CD4+ T cells were isolated. Sometime from March through December 2020, the person acquired a SARS-CoV-2 infection that PCR confirmed. Repertoires were generated with immunoSEQ multiplex PCR, while TCRdb's copy carries only in-frame clones and drops some. Of tens of thousands of clones listed, around 67% are singletons. Sample: CD4+ T cells from PBMCs cultured with a peptide pool, taken before COVID-19 vaccination. Receptor source: a human donor who had a prior SARS-CoV-2 infection.

The chain carries TRBV7-9 and TRBJ1-6; D is uncertain. Trimming pared 4 bases from V and 6 bases from J, leaving 7 bases between. Germline V gene sequence: CDR1 SEHNR, CDR2 FQNEAQ (reference sequence). CDR3 length: 13 residues. The CDR3 region has the DNA TGTGCCAGCAGCTCAGAACTTAATTCACCCCTCCACTTT. This encodes CASSSELNSPLHF. The whole variable domain, remainder taken from reference TRBV7-9 and TRBJ1-6, is DTGVSQNPRHKITKRGQNVTFRCDPISEHNRLYWYRQTLGQGPEFLTYFQNEAQLEKSRLLSDRFSAERPKGSFSTLEIQRTEQGDSAMYLCASSSELNSPLHFGNGTRLTVT.

The chain combines TRBV13 with TRBJ2-2, with D perhaps TRBD2 (5 bases). The V gene's germline CDR1 is PRHDT and CDR2 FYEKMQ (reference sequence). Trimming stripped 0 bases from V and 6 bases from J, with 11 bases between. This CDR3 has 15 residues. The CDR3 region is CASSLGGRRPGELFF. Here the CDR3 DNA reads TGTGCCAGCAGCTTAGGGGGCAGGAGGCCCGGGGAGCTGTTTTTT.

V and J are TRBV5-4 and TRBJ2-3; 8 bases align to TRBD2. Trimming took 6 bases from V and 4 from J; bases not matched to a gene: 13. This CDR3 spans 16 amino acids. Germline loops: CDR1 SGHNT, CDR2 YYREEE (reference sequence). In DNA, the CDR3 is TGTGCCAGCACCCGGGGTTCGAGCGGGGGCGCAGATACGCAGTATTTT. It yields the protein CASTRGSSGGADTQYF.

The chain uses TRBV18 and TRBJ1-5; 7 nucleotides agree with TRBD1. Germline assignment: CDR1 KGHSH and CDR2 LQKENI. This CDR3 region has 15 residues. The V gene end was trimmed by 5 bases and the J gene end by 3 bases; junction bases not matched to a gene: 7. The CDR3 DNA follows: TGTGCCAGCTCAAGACAGGGAAGGCCCAATCAGCCCCAGCATTTT. Translated, it gives CASSRQGRPNQPQHF. Full variable domain (missing parts from reference TRBV18 and TRBJ1-5): NAGVMQNPRHLVRRRGQEARLRCSPMKGHSHVYWYRQLPEEGLKFMVYLQKENIIDESGMPKERFSAEFPKEGPSILRIQQVVRGDSAAYFCASSRQGRPNQPQHFGDGTRLSIL.

This clone came up a few times. The V gene is TRBV7-2, the J gene TRBJ2-7; 7 bases match TRBD2. With V trimmed by 1 base and J by 3 bases, 3 bases remained unmatched. The length of the CDR3 is 14 residues. Germline V gives CDR1 SGHTA, CDR2 FQGNSA. CDR3 residues: CASSLVWGGYEQYF. The CDR3, as DNA: TGTGCCAGCAGCTTAGTTTGGGGGGGCTACGAGCAGTACTTC.

The CDR3 DNA reads TGTGCCAGCAGTGAAACGGCCAAAAACATTCAGTACTTC. Its translation is CASSETAKNIQYF. The J gene is TRBJ2-4, the V gene TRBV2; unclear D gene. Germline V CDR1 and CDR2: SNHLY, FYNNEI. Trimming pared 2 bases from V and 1 base from J, leaving 3 bases between. The CDR3 is 13 amino acids.

This rearrangement joins TRBV3-1 (or the pseudogene TRBV3-2) to TRBJ1-3, with 9 nucleotides matching TRBD1. Trimming at V came to 4 bases and at J to 12 bases, leaving 4 bases not matched to a gene. The CDR3 has 12 amino acids. Per the germline V gene, CDR1 is LGHDT and CDR2 is YNNKEL (reference sequence). The CDR3 spells CASSPRTGVIYF. Here the CDR3 DNA reads TGTGCCAGCAGCCCCCGGACAGGGGTCATATATTTT.

The chain employs TRBV11-2 and TRBJ2-5, with 7 positions matching TRBD1. Per germline, CDR1 SGHAT and CDR2 FQNNGV. The CDR3 consists of 17 residues. V lost 1 base, J lost 4 bases, and 12 bases stayed unmatched. CDR3 DNA: TGTGCCAGCAGCTTAGGAGGGGCAGGGGGATATGCAGAGACCCAGTACTTC. Its translation is CASSLGGAGGYAETQYF.

This clone has more than one count but fewer than ten. The chain combines TRBV5-1 with TRBJ2-7, with D possibly being TRBD2 (6 bases). V was cut by 3 bases and J by 4 bases, with 14 bases left in between. CDR1 is SGHRS and CDR2 is YFSETQ in the germline V gene. The CDR3 covers 14 residues. In nucleotides, the CDR3 is TGCGCCAGCAGCTCCCTTCCCGGGAGATACGAGCAGTACTTC. Encoded protein: CASSSLPGRYEQYF.